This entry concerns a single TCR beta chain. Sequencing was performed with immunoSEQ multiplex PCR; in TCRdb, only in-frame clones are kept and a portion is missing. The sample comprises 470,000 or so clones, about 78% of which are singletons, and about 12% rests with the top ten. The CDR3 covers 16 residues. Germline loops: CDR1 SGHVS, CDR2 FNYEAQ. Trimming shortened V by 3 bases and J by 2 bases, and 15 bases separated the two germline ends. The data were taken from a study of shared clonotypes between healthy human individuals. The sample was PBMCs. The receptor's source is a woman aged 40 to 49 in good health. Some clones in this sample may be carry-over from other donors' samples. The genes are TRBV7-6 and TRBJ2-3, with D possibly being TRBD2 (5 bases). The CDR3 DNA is TGTGCCAGCAGCTTTTTGGCGACGGGGTTCACAGATACGCAGTATTTT. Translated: CASSFLATGFTDTQYF.